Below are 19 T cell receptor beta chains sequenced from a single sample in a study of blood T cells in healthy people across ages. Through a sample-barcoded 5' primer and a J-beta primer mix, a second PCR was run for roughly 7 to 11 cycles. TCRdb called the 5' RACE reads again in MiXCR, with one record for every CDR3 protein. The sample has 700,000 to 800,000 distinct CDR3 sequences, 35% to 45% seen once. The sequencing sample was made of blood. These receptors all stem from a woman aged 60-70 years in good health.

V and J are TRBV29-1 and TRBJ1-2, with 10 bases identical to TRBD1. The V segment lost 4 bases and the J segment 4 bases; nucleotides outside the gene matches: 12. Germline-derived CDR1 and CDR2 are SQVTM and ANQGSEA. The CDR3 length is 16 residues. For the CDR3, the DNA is TGCAGCGTTGGGAGCCCCGGGACAGGGGATAGCTATGGCTACACCTTC. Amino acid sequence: CSVGSPGTGDSYGYTF.

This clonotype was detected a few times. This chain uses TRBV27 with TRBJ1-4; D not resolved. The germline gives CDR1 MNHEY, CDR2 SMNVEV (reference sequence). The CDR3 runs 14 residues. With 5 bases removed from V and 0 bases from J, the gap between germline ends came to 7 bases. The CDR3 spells CASSPRTTNEKLFF. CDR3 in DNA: TGTGCCAGCAGTCCGCGAACAACTAATGAAAAACTGTTTTTT.

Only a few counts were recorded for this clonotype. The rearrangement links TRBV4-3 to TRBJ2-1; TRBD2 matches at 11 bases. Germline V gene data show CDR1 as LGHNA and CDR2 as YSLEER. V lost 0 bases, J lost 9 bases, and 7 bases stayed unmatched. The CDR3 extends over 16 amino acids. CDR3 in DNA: TGCGCCAGCAGCCAAGATAGCGGGAGGGCCGGGGGTGAGCAGTTCTTC. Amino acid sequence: CASSQDSGRAGGEQFF.

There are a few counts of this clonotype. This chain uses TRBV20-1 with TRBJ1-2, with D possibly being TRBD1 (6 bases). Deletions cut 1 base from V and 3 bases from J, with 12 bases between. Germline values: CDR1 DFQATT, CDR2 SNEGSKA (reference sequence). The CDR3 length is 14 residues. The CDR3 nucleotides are TGCAGTGCTAGAGGTGGAGGGGGGGACTATGGCTACACCTTC. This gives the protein CSARGGGGDYGYTF.

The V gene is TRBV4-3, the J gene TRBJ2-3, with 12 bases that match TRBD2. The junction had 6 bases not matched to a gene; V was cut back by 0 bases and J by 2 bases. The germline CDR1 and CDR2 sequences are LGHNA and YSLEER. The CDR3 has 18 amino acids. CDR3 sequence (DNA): TGCGCCAGCAGCCAAGAACCCCCTAGCGGGAGGGTCACAGATACGCAGTATTTT. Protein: CASSQEPPSGRVTDTQYF.

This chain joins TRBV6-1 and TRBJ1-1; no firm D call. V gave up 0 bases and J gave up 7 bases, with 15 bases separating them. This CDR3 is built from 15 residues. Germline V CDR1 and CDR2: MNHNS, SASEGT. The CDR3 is CASSEAEVGGSEAFF. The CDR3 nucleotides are TGTGCCAGCAGTGAAGCGGAGGTTGGAGGGAGTGAAGCTTTCTTT.

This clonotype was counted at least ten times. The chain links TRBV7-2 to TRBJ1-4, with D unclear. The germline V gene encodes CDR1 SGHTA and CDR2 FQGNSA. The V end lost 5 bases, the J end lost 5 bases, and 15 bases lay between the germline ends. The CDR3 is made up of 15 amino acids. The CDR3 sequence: CASSAILASNEKLFF. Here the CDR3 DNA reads TGTGCCAGCAGCGCGATTCTTGCCTCAAATGAAAAACTGTTTTTT. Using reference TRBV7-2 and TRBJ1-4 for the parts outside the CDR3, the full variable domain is GAGVSQSPSNKVTEKGKDVELRCDPISGHTALYWYRQSLGQGLEFLIYFQGNSAPDKSGLPSDRFSAERTGGSVSTLTIQRTQQEDSAVYLCASSAILASNEKLFFGSGTQLSVL.

The CDR3 is CATSERDGQNTDTQYF. As DNA, the CDR3 is TGTGCCACCAGTGAACGGGACGGACAAAACACAGATACGCAGTATTTT. V gene TRBV24-1 combines with J gene TRBJ2-3, with D perhaps being TRBD1 or TRBD2 (5 bases each). The germline V and J ends were trimmed by 4 bases and 2 bases, with 15 bases remaining between them. CDR1 and CDR2 (germline): KGHDR, SFDVKD. There are 16 residues in the CDR3.

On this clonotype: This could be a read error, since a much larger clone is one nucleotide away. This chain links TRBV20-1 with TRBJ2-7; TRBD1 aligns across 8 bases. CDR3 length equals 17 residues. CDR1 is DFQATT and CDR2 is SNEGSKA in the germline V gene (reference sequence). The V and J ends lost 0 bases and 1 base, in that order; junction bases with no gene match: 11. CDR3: CSAREILTGGASYEQYF. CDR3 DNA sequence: TGCAGTGCTAGAGAAATCCTAACAGGGGGAGCATCCTACGAGCAGTACTTC.

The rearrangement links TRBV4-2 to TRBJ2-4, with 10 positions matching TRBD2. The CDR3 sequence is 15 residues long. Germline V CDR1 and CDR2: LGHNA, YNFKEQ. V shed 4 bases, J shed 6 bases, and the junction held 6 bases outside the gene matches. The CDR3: CASSPSGLAINIQYF. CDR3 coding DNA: TGTGCCAGCAGCCCGTCGGGACTAGCGATAAACATTCAGTACTTC.

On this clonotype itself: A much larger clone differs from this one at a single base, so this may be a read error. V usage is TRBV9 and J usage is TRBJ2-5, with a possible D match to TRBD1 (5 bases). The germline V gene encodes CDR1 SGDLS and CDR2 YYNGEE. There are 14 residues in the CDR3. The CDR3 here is CARSVNWGGETQYF. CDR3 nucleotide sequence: TGTGCCCGCAGCGTAAATTGGGGCGGAGAGACCCAGTACTTC.

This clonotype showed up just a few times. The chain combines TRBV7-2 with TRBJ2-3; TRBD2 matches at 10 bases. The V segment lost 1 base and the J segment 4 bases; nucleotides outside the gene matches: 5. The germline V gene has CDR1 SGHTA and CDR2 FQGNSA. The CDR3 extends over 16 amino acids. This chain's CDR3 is CASSLVGTSVSDTQYF. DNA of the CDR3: TGTGCCAGCAGCTTAGTGGGGACTAGCGTGTCAGATACGCAGTATTTT. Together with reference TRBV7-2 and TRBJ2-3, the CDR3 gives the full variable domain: GAGVSQSPSNKVTEKGKDVELRCDPISGHTALYWYRQSLGQGLEFLIYFQGNSAPDKSGLPSDRFSAERTGGSVSTLTIQRTQQEDSAVYLCASSLVGTSVSDTQYFGPGTRLTVL.

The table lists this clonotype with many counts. The CDR3 nucleotides are TGCAGCGTTGACCGTAGTTGGCGAGAGACCCAGTACTTC. It encodes CSVDRSWRETQYF. V gene TRBV29-1 combines with J gene TRBJ2-5; D unclear. The CDR3 spans 13 residues. Trimming stripped 3 bases from V and 4 bases from J, with 12 bases between. The germline V gene has CDR1 SQVTM and CDR2 ANQGSEA.

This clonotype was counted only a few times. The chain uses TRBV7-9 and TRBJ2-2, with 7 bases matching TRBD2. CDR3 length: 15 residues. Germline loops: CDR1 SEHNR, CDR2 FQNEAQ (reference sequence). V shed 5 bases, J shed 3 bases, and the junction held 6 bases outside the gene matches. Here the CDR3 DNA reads TGTGCCAGCAGCACCCTAGCGGAGGACACCGGGGAGCTGTTTTTT. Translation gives CASSTLAEDTGELFF. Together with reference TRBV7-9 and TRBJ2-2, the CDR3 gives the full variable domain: DTGVSQNPRHKITKRGQNVTFRCDPISEHNRLYWYRQTLGQGPEFLTYFQNEAQLEKSRLLSDRFSAERPKGSFSTLEIQRTEQGDSAMYLCASSTLAEDTGELFFGEGSRLTVL.

The CDR3 DNA sequence: TGTGCCAGCAGCTCGGGGGGAGGGGGGAGCACAGATACGCAGTATTTT. This gives the protein CASSSGGGGSTDTQYF. The chain uses TRBV7-2 and TRBJ2-3; D is possibly TRBD2 (7 bases). V was shortened by 4 bases and J by 0 bases, with 14 bases between the two germline ends. The CDR3 consists of 16 residues. Germline V gives CDR1 SGHTA, CDR2 FQGNSA.

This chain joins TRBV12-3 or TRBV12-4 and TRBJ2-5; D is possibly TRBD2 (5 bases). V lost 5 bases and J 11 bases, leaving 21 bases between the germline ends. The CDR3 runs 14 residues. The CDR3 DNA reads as TGTGCCAGCAGTATGGGAGCGGTTGGTGGTGAGCAGTACTTC. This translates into CASSMGAVGGEQYF.

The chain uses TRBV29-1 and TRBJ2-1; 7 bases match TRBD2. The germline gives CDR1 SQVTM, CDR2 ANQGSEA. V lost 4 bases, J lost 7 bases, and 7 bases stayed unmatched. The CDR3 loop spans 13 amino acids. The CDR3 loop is CSVGAGDGNEQFF. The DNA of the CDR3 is TGCAGCGTTGGGGCGGGGGACGGGAATGAGCAGTTCTTC.

For the CDR3, the DNA is TGTGCCAGCAGCCCACCCCTGGCCAATGAGCAGTTCTTC. It encodes CASSPPLANEQFF. The chain is built from TRBV7-9 and TRBJ2-1; D is uncertain. Germline V gene lookup returns CDR1 SEHNR and CDR2 FQNEAQ (reference sequence). The CDR3 length is 13 residues. Trimming pared 5 bases from V and 6 bases from J, leaving 11 bases between.

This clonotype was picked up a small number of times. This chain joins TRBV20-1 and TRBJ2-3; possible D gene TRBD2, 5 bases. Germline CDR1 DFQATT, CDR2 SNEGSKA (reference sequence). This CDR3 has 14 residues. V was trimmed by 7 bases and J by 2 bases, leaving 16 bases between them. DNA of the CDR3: TGCAGTGGTGACCCGGGCGGGTACACAGATACGCAGTATTTT. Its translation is CSGDPGGYTDTQYF.